This entry is about one T cell receptor beta chain. TCRdb's table, derived via immunoSEQ multiplex PCR, lists solely in-frame clones and lacks some. The table records tens of thousands of clones, over 70% of them present only once. This entry comes from a study of radiotherapy plus CTLA-4 blockade in lung cancer. The germline V gene has CDR1 MNHNY and CDR2 SVGAGI (reference sequence). The CDR3 loop spans 15 amino acids. V lost 6 bases and J lost 1, with 13 bases in between. This specimen was peripheral blood, taken from a patient treated with radiotherapy plus ipilimumab. The receptor was derived from a human donor with non-small cell lung cancer who had a partial response to radiotherapy plus ipilimumab. The chain is built from TRBV6-6 and TRBJ1-5; D remains ambiguous. The CDR3 nucleotides are TGTGCCAGCAGCCGCGGGGTCGGCAGCAATCAGCCCCAGCATTTT. Translating it yields CASSRGVGSNQPQHF.